This T cell receptor beta chain was profiled in a study of response to subunit inactivated influenza vaccine. Study-level results: Few new T cells, the authors suggested, are recruited by each seasonal influenza vaccination.

From the RT-PCR reads, TCRdb called clonotypes with MiXCR, one entry per CDR3 protein. This sample has hundreds of thousands of distinct CDR3 sequences; 11% occur once, and the top ten carry about 10%. Trimming at V came to 3 bases and at J to 4 bases, leaving 4 bases not matched to a gene. The CDR3 is 14 residues long. This clonotype was counted only a few times. Its antigen is unknown. These data also formed part of another study, on T cells expressing NK-cell markers. That report notes: Researchers built TCR beta cDNA using 5'RACE template switching with UMIs. Seven of the eight sequenced donors were classified as HCMV-seropositive, and one was classified as seronegative. Top CD8+ clonotypes included the dominant CD3+CD56+NKG2C+ clonotypes in six donors.

The sequencing here drew on PBMCs from blood, taken on the day of vaccination. The receptor's source is a man in his forties or fifties who received an inactivated influenza vaccine. V usage is TRBV12-3 or TRBV12-4 and J usage is TRBJ1-1, with 8 bases lining up with TRBD1. The CDR3 sequence: CASSFQGAGTEAFF. The CDR3 DNA is TGTGCCAGCAGTTTTCAGGGGGCTGGCACTGAAGCTTTCTTT.